Reported below is one TCR beta chain. This clonotype was seen many times. Its binding antigen is unknown. Within one base of it there is no much larger clone, and no base qualities were kept. CDR1 is given as SGHNT and CDR2 as YENEEA, both from the germline V gene. Compared with germline, V lacks 5 bases and J lacks 3 bases; bases without a gene match: 5. From the cysteine up to the phenylalanine, the CDR3 has a length of 16 residues. Kept here is only the CDR3 DNA, which spans 48 bases and is read in frame from base 1. Taken with the paper, the label for time point translates to: newly diagnosed GD, antithyroid drugs for less than 3 months. For both TCR sequencing and RNA sequencing, RNA was extracted from PBMCs using TRIzol. The diagnosis of Graves' disease followed American Thyroid Association guidelines. Patients were recruited from an endocrinology department in Xi'an, China. From each patient, approximately 10 milliliters of peripheral blood was collected into an EDTA anticoagulant tube. PBMCs were isolated by Ficoll Paque Plus density gradient separation without further T cell sorting. An Agilent 2100 Bioanalyzer and agarose gel were used to check RNA quality, and a NanoDrop 2000 was used to measure RNA concentration.

The receptor library was made with multiplex PCR. The reads were generated on an Illumina HiSeq 4000. TCR beta libraries were built with iRepertoire HTBI primers and Arm-PCR amplification of CDR3 regions. Gel purification was performed on PCR products prior to sequencing. The source study handled its data this way. Gene usage analysis of CDR3 amino acid clonotypes used the approximately 62 TRBV and some 13 TRBJ segments found across samples. Filtered high-quality paired reads were merged into contigs using COPE and FqMerger. Contigs were aligned with BLAST to IMGT TRBV, TRBD and TRBJ reference genes, and CDR3 was defined per IMGT. Clonotypes above 0.1% frequency were classified as highly expanded clones. Shannon entropy served as the measure of repertoire diversity, while the Gini coefficient captured V-J evenness. Clonotypes shared by more than one individual were considered public. In-frame beta chains were kept once TCRdb had trimmed the public reads at Q25 with fastp and called clones with MiXCR. Each CDR3 protein gets just one entry, which takes the most common genes and DNA from the rows behind it. The authors' filters were not applied to this entry. The sample table contains 200,000 to 250,000 distinct CDR3 sequences; only one count was recorded for around 18% of them. The ten largest clones add up to roughly a fifth of the sample.

These data belong to a study of regulatory T cells in long-lasting Graves disease listed by TCRdb under 2021. With regard to the full study: Newly diagnosed Graves' disease patients had taken antithyroid drugs for less than 3 months. The study took place in China and was registered as a clinical trial. Persistent Graves' disease patients were compared with newly diagnosed Graves' disease patients by peripheral blood TCR sequencing and RNA sequencing. TCR sequencing covered some 13 persistent and around 20 newly diagnosed Graves' disease patients, some 33 samples in total. Overall results and qualifications from the work: Compared with newly diagnosed patients, patients with persistent Graves' disease had lower TCR Shannon entropy and fewer highly expanded clones, which suggests clonal expansion. Preferential use of TRBV28, TRBJ1-2 and TRBJ2-5 was observed in persistent disease, whereas TRBV20-1 and TRBJ2-1 were favored in newly diagnosed disease. Sequencing and analysis were restricted to the TCR beta chain. A larger number of public clonotypes was shared among persistent patients (around 3,000) than among newly diagnosed patients (about 990). The authors noted that the small sample size was a limitation that may lower accuracy. The study examined only peripheral blood because the primary lesion, thyroid tissue, could not be accessed.

This receptor chain uses TRBV11-3 and TRBJ2-3; 13 central bases correspond to TRBD2. The material was peripheral blood mononuclear cells (PBMCs), obtained at new diagnosis, from a patient treated with antithyroid drugs. The sequence was collected from a female donor with Graves disease. CDR3 region: CASSQMTSGRTDTQYF. The DNA reads TGTGCCAGCAGCCAGATGACTAGCGGGAGGACAGATACGCAGTATTTT.